This is a list of T cell receptor beta chains from one sample in a study of cytomegalovirus exposure and HLA in healthy donors. Libraries were prepared by immunoSEQ multiplex PCR; TCRdb keeps only in-frame clonotypes and omits some of them. The sample lists 130,000 or so clones, about 10% occurring once. Sequenced: PBMCs. These receptors originate from a woman aged 40 to 50 in good health and CMV-seropositive. Both conserved end residues are part of each CDR3. D genes are given only for firm matches. The size of a clone is reported for some rows only, either as once, few or many, or as a class for expanded clones.

few	TRBJ2-1	TRBD2	TRBV5-1	TGCGCCAGCAGCTTGGCTTTTGCGGGGGGGCCGCGTGAGCAGTTCTTC	CASSLAFAGGPREQFF
once	TRBJ2-6	NA	TRBV10-3	TGTGCCATCAATGGCGGCGGTTCTGGGGCCAACGTCCTGACTTTC	CAINGGGSGANVLTF
NA	TRBJ1-6	NA	TRBV4-1	TGCGCCAGCAGCCAAGATGGTTCCGCCAGCAGAGGTTCACCCCTCCACTTT	CASSQDGSASRGSPLHF
NA	TRBJ2-5	NA	TRBV5-1	TGCGCCAGCGGACCCTACAGGGGAGGTGGGGAAGAGACCCAGTACTTC	CASGPYRGGGEETQYF
NA	TRBJ2-2	NA	TRBV19	TGTGCCAGTAGTCCCAGGACGGGACAAAACACCGGGGAGCTGTTTTTT	CASSPRTGQNTGELFF
NA	TRBJ1-6	TRBD1	TRBV25-1	TGTGCCAGCAGTGAATTTCGCGGACAGGGGTCGGGATCACCCCTCCACTTT	CASSEFRGQGSGSPLHF
NA	TRBJ2-1	TRBD1	TRBV5-4	TGTGCCAGCAGCCCCCCGGGACAGGGGAATGTAGGTGAGCAGTTCTTC	CASSPPGQGNVGEQFF
NA	TRBJ1-2	NA	TRBV5-5	TGTGCCAGCAGCTTACAGGCGAGTGGCTACACCTTC	CASSLQASGYTF
NA	TRBJ2-5	TRBD1	TRBV11-2	TGTGCCAGCAGCGCCGGGACAGGGGGGGAAGAGACCCAGTACTTC	CASSAGTGGEETQYF
few	TRBJ2-7	TRBD1	TRBV27	TGTGCCAGTCGGACAGGCCGCTACGAGCAGTACTTC	CASRTGRYEQYF
NA	TRBJ2-3	TRBD1	TRBV5-4	TGTGCCAGCAGCGAGGGACAGGGCACAGATACGCAGTATTTT	CASSEGQGTDTQYF
few	TRBJ2-5	NA	TRBV5-6	TGTGCCAGCAGCTTGGAGGGGTCCCAGTACTTC	CASSLEGSQYF
NA	TRBJ2-7	TRBD2	TRBV7-2	TGTGCCAGCAGCTTAGGACTAGCGGGGGGGCTCTACGAGCAGTACTTC	CASSLGLAGGLYEQYF
NA	TRBJ2-2	NA	TRBV6-1	TGTGCCAGCAGTCTGGGCCCCGGAGGCACCGGGGAGCTGTTTTTT	CASSLGPGGTGELFF
few	TRBJ1-1	NA	TRBV12-5	TGTGCTAGTGGTCTCGATACCGGGACAGAAGCTTTCTTT	CASGLDTGTEAFF
few	TRBJ1-2	NA	TRBV5-4	TGTGCCAGCAGCTTGGTGGGCAGGGGTATTGAGCTTGACTATGGCTACACCTTC	CASSLVGRGIELDYGYTF
NA	TRBJ2-2	NA	TRBV5-5	TGTGCCAGCAGCCCCACCCAGAGGGCCGGCACCGGGGAGCTGTTTTTT	CASSPTQRAGTGELFF
few	TRBJ2-3	NA	TRBV2	TGTGCCAGCAGTGGGAGGACTGGCACAGATACGCAGTATTTT	CASSGRTGTDTQYF
NA	TRBJ2-5	NA	TRBV5-1	TGCGCCAGCAATCAGGGATTAAAAGAGACCCAGTACTTC	CASNQGLKETQYF
NA	TRBJ2-3	NA	TRBV13	TGTGCCAGCAGCTTCTCTCTAGAACGCGCAGATACGCAGTATTTT	CASSFSLERADTQYF
NA	TRBJ1-2	TRBD1	TRBV9	TGTGCCAGCAGCAAGGGACAGGCGGGGGGCTACACCTTC	CASSKGQAGGYTF
few	TRBJ1-1	TRBD1	TRBV5-4	TGTGCCAGCAGCTTGGCCGGGACAGCCATGAACACTGAAGCTTTCTTT	CASSLAGTAMNTEAFF
NA	TRBJ1-3	TRBD1	TRBV19	TGTGCCAGTAGTATATTGGGGACAGGGTCTGGAAACACCATATATTTT	CASSILGTGSGNTIYF
NA	TRBJ2-1	NA	TRBV2	TGTGCCAGCACCTTCAGGGTGATTAAATCCTACAATGAGCAGTTCTTC	CASTFRVIKSYNEQFF
NA	TRBJ1-1	NA	TRBV19	TGTGCCAGTAGTATAGCTCAGGGGGAAGCTTTCTTT	CASSIAQGEAFF
few	TRBJ2-2	TRBD1	TRBV5-4	TGTGCCAGCAGCCCGGCGACAGGGACCACCGGGGAGCTGTTTTTT	CASSPATGTTGELFF
NA	TRBJ2-2	NA	TRBV11-2	TGTGCCAGCAGCCCACGGACTTTTCCCGGGGAGCTGTTTTTT	CASSPRTFPGELFF
NA	TRBJ2-7	NA	TRBV7-2	TGTGCCAGCAGCTTAAGAAACAACGAGCAGTACTTC	CASSLRNNEQYF
NA	TRBJ1-2	NA	TRBV29-1	TGCAGCGTTGACCGGGGGGCTTATGGCTACACCTTC	CSVDRGAYGYTF
NA	TRBJ1-2	TRBD1	TRBV29-1	TGCAGCGTTGATACGACAGGGGGGGATGGCTACACCTTC	CSVDTTGGDGYTF
few	TRBJ1-6	TRBD1	TRBV6-6	TGTGCCAGCAGTACTTCATCCGGGACAGGGATAGACTTT	CASSTSSGTGIDF
few	TRBJ2-7	NA	TRBV18	TGTGCCAGCTCACCCCGGACACGATACGAGCAGTACTTC	CASSPRTRYEQYF
few	TRBJ2-2	NA	TRBV2	TGTGCCAGCAATCAGCAGGGTAACGCCGGGGAGCTGTTTTTT	CASNQQGNAGELFF
few	TRBJ1-4	TRBD1	TRBV6-1	TGTGCCAGCAGTGGCAGGGGGGCTAATGAAAAACTGTTTTTT	CASSGRGANEKLFF
many	TRBJ2-7	TRBD1	TRBV6-1	TGTGCCAGCATCTTGACAGGGGGCCTCTCCTACGAGCAGTACTTC	CASILTGGLSYEQYF
few	TRBJ1-4	NA	TRBV4-1	TGCGCCAGCAGCCAAGGTGGACAGCCTAATGAAAAACTGTTTTTT	CASSQGGQPNEKLFF
few	TRBJ1-3	NA	TRBV9	TGTGCCAGCAGCGTTTCCAGCTCTGGAAACACCATATATTTT	CASSVSSSGNTIYF
few	TRBJ1-3	NA	TRBV10-1	TGCGCCAGCAGATTGTCGGGACAAAGTGATCCCACCCTCTCTGGAAACACCATATATTTT	CASRLSGQSDPTLSGNTIYF
few	TRBJ2-3	TRBD2	TRBV4-3	TGCGCCAGCAGCCAAGACACGGGACTAGGGGATACGCAGTATTTT	CASSQDTGLGDTQYF
few	TRBJ1-2	NA	TRBV6-5	TGTGCCAGCGCGGATCGGTGGTATGGCTACACCTTC	CASADRWYGYTF
few	TRBJ1-3	NA	TRBV5-1	TGCGCCAGCAGCACGGGGGTTGGAAACACCATATATTTT	CASSTGVGNTIYF
few	TRBJ2-5	TRBD2	TRBV29-1	TGCAGCGTCGGGGCCCTAGCGGGGGTCACAGGGTACCAAGAGACCCAGTACTTC	CSVGALAGVTGYQETQYF
NA	TRBJ1-2	NA	TRBV19	TGTGCCAGTAGGAGGAGACAGGACCAAAGGACCAATGGCTACACCTTC	CASRRRQDQRTNGYTF
NA	TRBJ2-2	TRBD2	TRBV29-1	TGCAGCTTGGGACTAGCGGGGGGGGAGCTGTTTTTT	CSLGLAGGELFF
NA	TRBJ1-1	TRBD1	TRBV2	TGTGCCAGCAGTGACAGGGGGTACACTGAAGCTTTCTTT	CASSDRGYTEAFF
NA	TRBJ1-5	NA	TRBV4-1	TGCGCCAGCAGCCAAGTTCTAAATCAGCCCCAGCATTTT	CASSQVLNQPQHF
few	TRBJ2-7	TRBD1	TRBV5-1	TGCGCCAGCAGCTTGCACGGGACAGGGGGCGAGCAGTACTTC	CASSLHGTGGEQYF
few	TRBJ1-1	NA	TRBV27	TGTGCCAGCAGTTTAGGTGGTTTAGCTGAAGCTTTCTTT	CASSLGGLAEAFF
few	TRBJ2-3	TRBD2	TRBV9	TGTGCCAGCAGCAGTACTAGCGGGGGCACAGATACGCAGTATTTT	CASSSTSGGTDTQYF
few	TRBJ2-1	NA	TRBV10-2	TGCGCCAGCAGTGAGACATGGAATGAGCAGTTCTTC	CASSETWNEQFF
few	TRBJ2-1	TRBD2	TRBV19	TGTGCCAGTAGTATAGTATTTGGGGGGGGTATCGGTGAGCAGTTCTTC	CASSIVFGGGIGEQFF
few	TRBJ1-4	NA	TRBV4-3	TGCGCCAGCAGTCCAGAGGGGGTTAATGAAAAACTGTTTTTT	CASSPEGVNEKLFF
NA	TRBJ1-1	NA	TRBV5-1	TGCGCCAGCAGCTCCGAGCTGAACACTGAAGCTTTCTTT	CASSSELNTEAFF
few	TRBJ2-5	TRBD2	TRBV9	TGTGCCAGCAGCCCCATCGGGGGGGTGCAAGAGACCCAGTACTTC	CASSPIGGVQETQYF
few	TRBJ1-3	NA	TRBV12-2	TGTGCAAGTCGCCCTCGCTTAGCGACAGGAACAACGCCCAAAACTGGAAACACCATATATTTT	CASRPRLATGTTPKTGNTIYF
NA	TRBJ1-4	TRBD1	TRBV5-1	TGCGCCAGCAGCATCTCCGGGACAGCTAATGAAAAACTGTTTTTT	CASSISGTANEKLFF
few	TRBJ1-2	NA	TRBV29-1	TGCAGCGTTAGAGACAGAAACTATGGCTACACCTTC	CSVRDRNYGYTF